This T cell receptor beta chain was obtained from a study of spatial heterogeneity in lung cancer (dated by TCRdb to between 2017 and 2020). With regard to the full study: More beta-chain than alpha-chain transcripts were consistently detected, likely reflecting higher beta-chain transcript abundance. In the raw uncorrected reads, each unique combination of TCR and UMI appeared on average more than ten times. Nonsynonymous mutation counts, determined by whole-exome sequencing of tumor tissue, were related to features of the TCR repertoire. In tumor regions, TCR transcript counts showed a strong correlation with a T cell transcriptional module score from matched bulk RNA-seq. At surgery, over 200 tumor regions, 61 to 75 matched nontumor lung samples and 56 PBMC samples were TCR-sequenced for both alpha and beta chains. The study quantitatively compared TCR alpha and beta repertoires across multiple tumor regions, matched nontumor lung and blood in non-small cell lung cancer. Overall results and qualifications from the work: Additional single-cell paired TCR alpha and beta sequencing was considered necessary to confirm, at a functional level, the hypothesis that regional TCRs recognize regional mutations. TCR-seq coverage of tumor T cells was estimated at only around 7% for alpha chains and about 14% for beta chains. The tumor nonsynonymous mutation count correlated with the number of expanded intratumoral alpha and beta TCRs. Counts of ubiquitous and regional expanded TCRs were found to correlate with counts of ubiquitous and regional nonsynonymous mutations, respectively.

In the paper's terms, the time point label means: sample taken at primary tumor resection. Donors were about 70 patients with early-stage, untreated non-small cell lung cancer from the lung TRACERx cohort. Without any cell sorting, TCR sequencing was performed on whole RNA extracted either from tumor and nontumor lung tissue or from cryopreserved PBMC samples. Patients were selected for TCR sequencing only if sufficient RNA was available from at least two tumor regions. A lung pathologist reviewed the tumor and adjacent nontumor lung specimens before the specimens were selected. Many counts were recorded for this clonotype. Its antigen is not yet known. Per-base quality was not reported, and no clone a single base away is much larger than it. Deletion took 1 base off V and 8 bases off J, with a span of 14 bases between the germline ends. The CDR3 has 14 amino acids, counting the end cysteine and phenylalanine. Only the CDR3 DNA stays, 42 bases, in frame from base 1. Sequences SGHVS (CDR1) and FQNEAQ (CDR2) are obtained from the germline V gene.

The library was obtained by 5' RACE. TCRdb records NextSeq 500 as the sequencer. In the TCR library protocol, a unique molecular identifier was attached to each TCR cDNA molecule so that PCR and sequencing errors could be corrected. In the paper's pipeline: TCR identification, UMI-based error correction and CDR3 extraction were all carried out with Decombinator tools. Expanded TCRs were defined as those above a frequency of 2 per 1,000, corresponding to the top 1% of the tumor frequency distribution. Expanded tumor TCRs were classed as regional if statistically deemed absent (corrected P<0.05) from at least one tumor region, otherwise ubiquitous. Rényi diversity was computed with the R vegan package after subsampling each repertoire 100 times to 5,000 TCRs. To build CDR3 similarity networks, amino acid triplet string-kernel similarity was used, and CDR3s were connected when their pairwise similarity was above 0.82. The raw public data were reprocessed by TCRdb itself: fastp quality trimming at Q25, MiXCR clonotype calling, in-frame beta chains only. Here each entry gathers all rows of one CDR3 protein and keeps the most common genes and DNA. The V and J calls, along with clone size, are taken from TCRdb and not from the paper's own processing. The sample records some 11,000 distinct CDR3 sequences, around 5% of which are singletons. The leading ten clones occupy 9.5% to 15% of the sample.

The clonotype comes from a male donor with early-stage non-small cell lung cancer. Source: lung tumor tissue, taken at surgery. The chain employs TRBV7-8 and TRBJ1-1; no D gene can be assigned with confidence. The CDR3 reads CASSLEGSSKEAFF. In nucleotide form, the sequence is TGTGCCAGCAGCTTAGAAGGCAGCTCAAAGGAAGCTTTCTTT.